This T cell receptor beta chain was found in a study of identical twins (TCRdb year 2016). General notes on the study: To test whether fetal clonotypes persist, the study used deep sequencing on TCR alpha and beta repertoires from monozygotic twins, unrelated adults of various ages, and cord blood. To rule out contamination, the twin experiments were replicated at different times with different library preparation protocols.

Every donor in the study was a healthy Caucasian. Three pairs of female monozygotic twins, all aged about 18 to 29 years, were included in the twin cohort. Positive isolation kits from Invitrogen were used to isolate the CD4+ and CD8+ T cell populations. The study at large found these results: Recombination models systematically underestimated out-of-frame TCR alpha sharing in monozygotic twins but agreed with sharing between unrelated individuals. The excess sharing between twins in beta out-of-frame sequences was weaker because fewer shared sequences reduced the signal-to-noise ratio. Invariant T cells such as MAIT and iNKT could partly confound zero-insertion analyses, though diverse VJ usage argued against this for most clonotypes. Abundant cord blood beta clonotypes carried fewer insertions; young adult naive repertoires showed a weaker similar trend, while memory repertoires showed none. Compared with coincidental sharing between unrelated individuals, out-of-frame TCR alpha sequences shared between twins had an excess of sequences with low generation probability. Because the same donors could not be followed over many years, conclusions were based on cross-sectional statistical analysis.

Library method: 5' RACE. Sequenced using an Illumina HiSeq 2000. Template switching introduced a universal primer binding site; the final cDNA contained a unique molecular identifier, enabling accurate counting of TCR cDNA molecules. Specific primers in the conserved constant-segment region were used to synthesize first-strand cDNA for TCR alpha and beta chains. To control for contamination, every cDNA library was double barcoded, receiving both a SMART-Mk sample barcode and Illumina barcodes. Two successive PCR steps introduced TruSeq adapter sequences along with Illumina sample barcodes. Sequencing of the TCR alpha and beta cDNA libraries was done on the Illumina HiSeq platform using custom primers. The authors' pipeline ran thus. MiGEC was used to process raw reads and extract unique molecular identifiers, and MiXCR was used to find CDR3 positions. For each individual, recombination models were inferred using an EM algorithm with the repgenHMM and IGoR tools. Shared clonotype analysis was performed with the tcR package in R, normalizing sharing by the product of cloneset sizes. To study raw recombination free of thymic and clonal selection effects, out-of-frame nonproductive sequences were analyzed. Using fastp at Q25 and MiXCR, TCRdb reprocessed the public reads and kept productive beta chains. Every CDR3 protein is listed once, alongside the most common genes and DNA of its rows. Here the V and J calls rest on TCRdb's processing, not on the authors' analysis. The sample table shows over 500,000 distinct CDR3 sequences, and under 25% are seen once. The ten top clones hold around 1% of the sample.

Comment on this clonotype: This clone's antigen is unknown. No base quality information exists; no much larger clone differs at one position.

At the junction V is shortened by 4 bases and J by 7 bases, with 19 bases in between. The germline V gene (reference sequence) specifies LGHDT as CDR1 and YNNKEL as CDR2. Spanning cysteine to phenylalanine, the CDR3 consists of 15 amino acids. The retained sequence is limited to the CDR3, 45 bases, with the frame set at the first base. The sample was also linked to a second study, of T cells expressing NK-cell markers. According to the second study: Eight donors provided sorted CD3+CD56+NKG2C+, CD3+CD56+NKG2C- and CD3+CD56-NKG2C+ T-cell subsets, whose TCR beta-chain repertoires were profiled. Among the eight sequenced donors, only one was HCMV-seronegative, while the other seven were HCMV-seropositive. To restrict sorting to alphabetaTCR-expressing T cells, an anti-gammadeltaTCR antibody was added in several experiments. In over five donors, the dominant CD3+CD56+NKG2C+ clonotypes were among the top 10 CD8+ clonotypes and accounted for about 1.0-7.0% of CD8+ T cells. Those dominant clonotypes were again the most abundant among CD3+CD56-NKG2C+ cells in a handful of donors, at roughly 28.3-60.1%. It remained unclear whether the expanded NKG2C-expressing T cell clones were specific for HCMV antigens. All eight donors whose samples were sequenced were randomly selected healthy volunteers, three of them men and five women. To determine HCMV serostatus, a commercial ELISA kit was used to detect HCMV-specific IgG in serum. MIGEC was used to demultiplex reads and group the reads by UMI, and MiTCR was used to assemble and quantify clonotypes. To exclude erroneous sequences, any TCR cDNA sequence not supported by at least two reads was discarded. The tcR package was used for downstream repertoire analysis, and clonotypes were matched between fractions using CDR3 nucleotide sequence together with V segment. Antigen specificity was annotated against VDJdb with VDJmatch, allowing one amino acid substitution in CDR3.

The sequencing sample was made of CD4+ T cells sorted from blood. This receptor chain uses TRBV3-1 and TRBJ2-5; the D gene is possibly TRBD1, with 5 bases matching. The sequence was collected from a woman between 18 and 29 years old in good health. The CDR3 amino acid sequence is: CASSPQGRTRVTQYF. DNA sequence: TGTGCCAGCAGCCCGCAAGGCCGGACACGGGTGACCCAGTACTTC.